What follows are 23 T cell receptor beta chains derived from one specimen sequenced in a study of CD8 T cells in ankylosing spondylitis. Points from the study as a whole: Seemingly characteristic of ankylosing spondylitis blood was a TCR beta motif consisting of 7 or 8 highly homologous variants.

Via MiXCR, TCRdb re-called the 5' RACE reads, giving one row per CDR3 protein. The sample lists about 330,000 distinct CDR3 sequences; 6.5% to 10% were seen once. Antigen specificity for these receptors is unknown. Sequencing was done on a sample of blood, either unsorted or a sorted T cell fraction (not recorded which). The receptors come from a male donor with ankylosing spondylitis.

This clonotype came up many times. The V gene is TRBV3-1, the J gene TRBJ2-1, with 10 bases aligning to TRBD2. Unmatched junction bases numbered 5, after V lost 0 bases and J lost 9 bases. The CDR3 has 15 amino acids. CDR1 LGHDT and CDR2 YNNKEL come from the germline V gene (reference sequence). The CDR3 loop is CASSQELAGAPEQFF. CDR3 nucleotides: TGTGCCAGCAGCCAAGAGCTAGCGGGAGCTCCTGAGCAGTTCTTC.

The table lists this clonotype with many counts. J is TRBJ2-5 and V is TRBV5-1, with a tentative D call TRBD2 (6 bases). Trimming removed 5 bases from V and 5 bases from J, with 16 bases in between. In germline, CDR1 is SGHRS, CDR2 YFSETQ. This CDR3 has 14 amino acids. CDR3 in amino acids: CASREGGVGETQYF. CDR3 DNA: TGCGCCAGCAGGGAAGGAGGGGTCGGGGAGACCCAGTACTTC.

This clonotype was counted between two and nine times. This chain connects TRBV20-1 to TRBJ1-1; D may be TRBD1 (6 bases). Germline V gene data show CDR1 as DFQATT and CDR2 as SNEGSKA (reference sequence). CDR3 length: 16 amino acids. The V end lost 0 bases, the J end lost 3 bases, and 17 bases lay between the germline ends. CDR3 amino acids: CSARDGSPGAHTEAFF. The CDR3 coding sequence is TGCAGTGCTAGAGATGGGTCGCCAGGGGCGCACACTGAAGCTTTCTTT.

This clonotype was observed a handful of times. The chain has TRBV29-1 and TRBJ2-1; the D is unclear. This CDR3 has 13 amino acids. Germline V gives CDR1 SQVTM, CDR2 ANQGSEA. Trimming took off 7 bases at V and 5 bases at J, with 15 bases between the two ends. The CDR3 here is CSEGQTRNNEQFF. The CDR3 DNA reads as TGCAGCGAGGGTCAGACACGGAACAATGAGCAGTTCTTC.

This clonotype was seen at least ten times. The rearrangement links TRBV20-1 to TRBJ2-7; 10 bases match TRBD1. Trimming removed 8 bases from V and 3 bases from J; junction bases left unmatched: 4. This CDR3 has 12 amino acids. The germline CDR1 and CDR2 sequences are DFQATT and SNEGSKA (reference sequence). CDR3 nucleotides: TGCAGTCAGAGGACAGGGGGCTACGAGCAGTACTTC. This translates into CSQRTGGYEQYF.

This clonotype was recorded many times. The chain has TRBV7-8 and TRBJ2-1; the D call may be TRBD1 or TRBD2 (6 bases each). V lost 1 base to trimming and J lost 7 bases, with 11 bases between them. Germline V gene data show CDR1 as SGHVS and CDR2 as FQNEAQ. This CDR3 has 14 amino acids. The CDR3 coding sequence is TGTGCCAGCAGCTTAGGGGGGGACATGAATGAGCAGTTCTTC. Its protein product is CASSLGGDMNEQFF.

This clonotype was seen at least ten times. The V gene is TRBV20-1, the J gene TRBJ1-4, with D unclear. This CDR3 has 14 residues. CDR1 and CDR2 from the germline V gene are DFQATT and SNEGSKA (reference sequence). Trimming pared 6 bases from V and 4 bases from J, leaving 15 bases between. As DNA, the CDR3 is TGCAGTGCGGCCCGGGTTCCCAATAATGAAAAACTGTTTTTT. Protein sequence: CSAARVPNNEKLFF.

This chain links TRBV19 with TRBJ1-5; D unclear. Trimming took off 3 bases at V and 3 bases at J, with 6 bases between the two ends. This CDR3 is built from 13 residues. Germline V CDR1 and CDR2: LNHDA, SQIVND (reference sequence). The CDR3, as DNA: TGTGCCAGTAGTATGGGCTACAATCAGCCCCAGCATTTT. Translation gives CASSMGYNQPQHF.

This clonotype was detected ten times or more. CDR3 nucleotide sequence: TGTGCCATCAGTGCCACAGGCAATCAGCCCCAGCATTTT. Translated: CAISATGNQPQHF. The rearrangement joins TRBV10-3 to TRBJ1-5, with D unresolved. This CDR3 is 13 amino acids long. Germline V CDR1 and CDR2: ENHRY, SYGVKD. V gave up 4 bases and J gave up 2 bases, with 6 bases separating them.

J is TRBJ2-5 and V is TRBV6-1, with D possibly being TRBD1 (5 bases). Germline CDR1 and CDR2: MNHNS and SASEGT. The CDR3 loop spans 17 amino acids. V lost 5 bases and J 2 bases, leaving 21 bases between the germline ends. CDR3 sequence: CASSPAAAGYGQETQYF. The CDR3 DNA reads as TGTGCCAGCAGTCCCGCCGCGGCAGGGTACGGGCAAGAGACCCAGTACTTC.

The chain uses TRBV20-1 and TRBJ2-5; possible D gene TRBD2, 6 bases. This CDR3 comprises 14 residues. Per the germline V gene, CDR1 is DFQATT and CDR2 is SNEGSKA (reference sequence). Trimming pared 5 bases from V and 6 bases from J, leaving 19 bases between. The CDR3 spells CSAAGLTGIKTQYF. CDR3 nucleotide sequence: TGCAGTGCTGCCGGACTAACCGGGATTAAGACCCAGTACTTC.

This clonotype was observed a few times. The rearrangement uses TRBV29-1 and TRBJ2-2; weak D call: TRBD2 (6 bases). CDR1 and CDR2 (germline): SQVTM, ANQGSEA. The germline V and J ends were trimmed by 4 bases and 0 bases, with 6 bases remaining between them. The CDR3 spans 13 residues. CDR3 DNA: TGCAGCGTTGGGACTACGAACACCGGGGAGCTGTTTTTT. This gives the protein CSVGTTNTGELFF.

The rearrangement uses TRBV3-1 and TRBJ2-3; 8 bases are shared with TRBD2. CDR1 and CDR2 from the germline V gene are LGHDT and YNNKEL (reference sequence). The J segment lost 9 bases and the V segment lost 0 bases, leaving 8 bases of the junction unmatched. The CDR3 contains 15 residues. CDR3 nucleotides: TGTGCCAGCAGCCAAGATTCGAGCGGGAGTCAAACGCAGTATTTT. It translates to CASSQDSSGSQTQYF.

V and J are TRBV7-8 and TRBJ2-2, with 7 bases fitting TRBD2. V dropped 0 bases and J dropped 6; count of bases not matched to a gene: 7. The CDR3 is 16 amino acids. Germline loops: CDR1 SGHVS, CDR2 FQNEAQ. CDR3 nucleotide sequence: TGTGCCAGCAGCTTAGCGTCGGGGGGTCGGGCCGGGGAGCTGTTTTTT. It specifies CASSLASGGRAGELFF. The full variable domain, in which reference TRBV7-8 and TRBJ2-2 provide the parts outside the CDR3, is GAGVSQSPRYKVAKRGQDVALRCDPISGHVSLFWYQQALGQGPEFLTYFQNEAQLDKSGLPSDRFFAERPEGSVSTLKIQRTQQEDSAVYLCASSLASGGRAGELFFGEGSRLTVL.

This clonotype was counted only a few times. CDR3 in amino acids: CASSLGPSFEAFF. The CDR3 nucleotides read TGTGCCAGCAGTTTGGGTCCCTCTTTTGAAGCTTTCTTT. The chain is built from TRBV27 and TRBJ1-1; D gene ambiguous. Germline CDR1 and CDR2: MNHEY and SMNVEV (reference sequence). This CDR3 has 13 residues. The V end was cut by 3 bases, the J end by 7 bases, with 12 bases between.

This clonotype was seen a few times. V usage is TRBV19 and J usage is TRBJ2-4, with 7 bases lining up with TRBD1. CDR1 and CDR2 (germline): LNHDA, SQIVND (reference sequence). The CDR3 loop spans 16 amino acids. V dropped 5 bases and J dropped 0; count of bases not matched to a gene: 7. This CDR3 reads CASSVQGTLAKNIQYF. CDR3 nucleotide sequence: TGTGCCAGTAGTGTACAGGGGACCCTAGCCAAAAACATTCAGTACTTC. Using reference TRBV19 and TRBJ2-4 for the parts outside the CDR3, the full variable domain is DGGITQSPKYLFRKEGQNVTLSCEQNLNHDAMYWYRQDPGQGLRLIYYSQIVNDFQKGDIAEGYSVSREKKESFPLTVTSAQKNPTAFYLCASSVQGTLAKNIQYFGAGTRLSVL.

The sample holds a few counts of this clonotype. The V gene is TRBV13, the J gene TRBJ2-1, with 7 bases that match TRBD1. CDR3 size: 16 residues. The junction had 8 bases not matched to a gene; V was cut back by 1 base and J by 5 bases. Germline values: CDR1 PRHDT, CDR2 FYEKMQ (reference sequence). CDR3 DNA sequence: TGTGCCAGCAGCTTAGCTCCGGGACAGCCTAACAATGAGCAGTTCTTC. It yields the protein CASSLAPGQPNNEQFF.

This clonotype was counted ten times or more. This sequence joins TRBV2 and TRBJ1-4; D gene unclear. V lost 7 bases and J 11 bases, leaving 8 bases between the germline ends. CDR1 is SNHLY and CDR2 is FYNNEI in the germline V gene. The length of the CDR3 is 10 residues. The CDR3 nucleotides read TGTGCCAGCACGGGGAGGAAACTGTTTTTT. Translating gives CASTGRKLFF.

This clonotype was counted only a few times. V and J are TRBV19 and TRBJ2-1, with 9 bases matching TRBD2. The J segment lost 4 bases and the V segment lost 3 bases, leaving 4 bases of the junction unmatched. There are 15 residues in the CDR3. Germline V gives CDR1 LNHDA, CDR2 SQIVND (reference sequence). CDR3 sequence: CASSMLAGVYNEQFF. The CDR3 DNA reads TGTGCCAGTAGTATGTTAGCGGGAGTGTACAATGAGCAGTTCTTC.

The DNA of the CDR3 is TGTGCCAGCAGCCCGGAGGGGGAGTCATACGAGCAGTACTTC. Translated, it gives CASSPEGESYEQYF. The rearrangement links TRBV7-9 to TRBJ2-7, with D tentatively TRBD1 or TRBD2 (6 bases each). CDR1 is SEHNR and CDR2 is FQNEAQ in the germline V gene (reference sequence). The V end was cut by 5 bases, the J end by 4 bases, with 15 bases between. The CDR3 runs 14 residues.

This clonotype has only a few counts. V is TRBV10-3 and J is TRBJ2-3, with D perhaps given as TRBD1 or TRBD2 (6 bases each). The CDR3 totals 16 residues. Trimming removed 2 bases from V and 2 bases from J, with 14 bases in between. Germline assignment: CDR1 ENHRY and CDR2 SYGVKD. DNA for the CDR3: TGTGCCATCAGTGAGCCGGGGGCAGCTCACACAGATACGCAGTATTTT. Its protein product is CAISEPGAAHTDTQYF.

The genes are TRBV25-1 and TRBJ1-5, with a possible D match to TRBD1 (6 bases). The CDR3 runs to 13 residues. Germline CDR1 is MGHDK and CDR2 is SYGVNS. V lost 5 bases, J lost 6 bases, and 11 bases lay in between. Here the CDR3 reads CASSFTGSQPQHF. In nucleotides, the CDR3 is TGTGCCAGCAGTTTCACAGGGAGTCAGCCCCAGCATTTT.

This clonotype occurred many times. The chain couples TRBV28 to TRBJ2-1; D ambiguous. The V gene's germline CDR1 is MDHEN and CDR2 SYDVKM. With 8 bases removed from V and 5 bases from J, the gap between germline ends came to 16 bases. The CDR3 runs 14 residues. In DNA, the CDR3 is TGTGCCAGCGGCACCCCCCGTTGGGACAATGAGCAGTTCTTC. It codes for CASGTPRWDNEQFF. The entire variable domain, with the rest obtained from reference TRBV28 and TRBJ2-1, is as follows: DVKVTQSSRYLVKRTGEKVFLECVQDMDHENMFWYRQDPGLGLRLIYFSYDVKMKEKGDIPEGYSVSREKKERFSLILESASTNQTSMYLCASGTPRWDNEQFFGPGTRLTVL.